One and the same sample provided the 7 T cell receptor beta chains below, sequenced in a study of blood T cell repertoires in COVID-19 (dated by TCRdb to about 2020). The library was built by means of the immunoSEQ multiplex PCR assay. TCRdb took over this immuneACCESS table, retaining in-frame rearrangements with V and J assigned. Such tables are incomplete; in checked studies, under half of the missing clones stem from an unresolved V gene, and the remainder is unexplained. In this sample the table shows about 98,000 clones, about 80% of which occur a single time. Over 3.5% of the sample lies in the top ten. The specimen sequenced was peripheral blood. The receptors shown here come from a man aged 60-69 years with acute or convalescent COVID-19.

The chain is built from TRBV6-1 and TRBJ2-1, with 12 bases matching TRBD2. V shed 6 bases and J 5 bases; nucleotides not matched to a gene: 11. CDR3 length: 17 residues. From germline, CDR1 is MNHNS and CDR2 SASEGT. In nucleotides, the CDR3 is TGTGCCAGCAGGGAACGGCACCGACTAGCGGGGGACAATGAGCAGTTCTTC. Amino acids: CASRERHRLAGDNEQFF.

This clone was seen only once. V and J are TRBV11-3 and TRBJ1-3; no clear D gene. The V gene lost 1 base and the J gene lost 2 bases, with 9 bases spanning the gap. Germline loops: CDR1 SGHNT, CDR2 YENEEA. This CDR3 comprises 15 residues. CDR3 DNA sequence: TGTGCCAGCAGCTTAGGGATCCGGGCTGGAAACACCATATATTTT. This encodes CASSLGIRAGNTIYF.

The table lists this clone with a few counts. This chain connects TRBV11-2 to TRBJ2-2; 11 nucleotides line up with TRBD2. The length of the CDR3 is 15 residues. Germline values: CDR1 SGHAT, CDR2 FQNNGV. J was trimmed by 4 bases and V by 2 bases; bases with no gene match: 0. As DNA, the CDR3 is TGTGCCAGCAGCTTACTAGCGGGGGGCACCGGGGAGCTGTTTTTT. This encodes CASSLLAGGTGELFF.

The chain is built from TRBV5-4 and TRBJ2-3; D not resolved. This CDR3 is 14 amino acids long. V was shortened by 5 bases and J by 2 bases, with 12 bases between the two germline ends. CDR1 is SGHNT and CDR2 is YYREEE in the germline V gene (reference sequence). CDR3 DNA: TGTGCCAGCAGTAGCTCATTCCCCACAGATACGCAGTATTTT. Amino acids: CASSSSFPTDTQYF.

V is TRBV5-4 and J is TRBJ2-5; the match to TRBD1 covers 8 bases. The V gene's germline CDR1 is SGHNT and CDR2 YYREEE (reference sequence). Trimming took 1 base from V and 6 from J; bases not matched to a gene: 5. The CDR3 is 14 residues long. As DNA, the CDR3 is TGTGCCAGCAGCTTGTTGGCAGGGGGCAAGACCCAGTACTTC. As protein: CASSLLAGGKTQYF.

The chain employs TRBV5-4 and TRBJ2-1, with TRBD2 identical over 7 bases. J lost 7 bases, V lost 0 bases, and 10 bases had no gene match. Germline V gene data show CDR1 as SGHNT and CDR2 as YYREEE (reference sequence). This CDR3 contains 16 residues. The DNA for the CDR3 is TGTGCCAGCAGCTTGGTTAAGGCTAGCGGTCGGAATGAGCAGTTCTTC. This translates into CASSLVKASGRNEQFF.

This chain joins TRBV24-1 and TRBJ2-2, with a possible D match to TRBD1 (5 bases). The V gene lost 4 bases and the J gene lost 1 base, with 9 bases spanning the gap. Germline CDR1 is KGHDR and CDR2 is SFDVKD. This CDR3 is built from 15 residues. This chain's CDR3 is CATSEGALNTGELFF. In DNA, the CDR3 is TGTGCCACCAGTGAAGGGGCCCTGAACACCGGGGAGCTGTTTTTT.